A single TCR beta chain is shown here with its context. The antigen this receptor binds is unknown. Base qualities are missing; no much larger clone stands one base away. This sample is part of a study of blood T cell repertoires in COVID-19 (dated by TCRdb to about 2020). Some background on the complete study: Samples from collaborators originated in the United States, Italy and Spain and spanned both the acute and convalescent phases of COVID-19. The prospective study material was composed of cDNA or gDNA derived from T cells, B-cell-depleted T cells, or PBMCs. The dataset comprised deeply sampled blood TCRbeta repertoires from subjects exposed to, actively infected with, or recovered from COVID-19. The repertoires were made available in a free public database intended to serve as a resource for research on the immune response to SARS-CoV-2. The samples were drawn from two sources: the first 160 participants of the ongoing ImmuneRACE study, and 950 to 1,500 subjects contributed by 6 global collaborators. A de-identified subject ID, COVID-19 status, age in years and sex were almost always included in the sample metadata. Where available, HLA class I and class II types were taken from metadata supplied by the sample provider and were not determined by assay-based typing.

TCRbeta CDR3 regions were amplified from genomic DNA by means of the immunoSEQ Assay, a bias-controlled multiplex PCR. On the authors' methods: The number of nucleated cells in each sample was estimated by amplification of reference gene primers within the assay. To quantify the absolute abundance of each unique TCRbeta CDR3 rearrangement, sequence reads were collapsed and filtered. For each sample, productive Simpson clonality was calculated as the square root of Simpson's diversity index over productive rearrangements. TCRdb mirrors the immuneACCESS table, restricted to in-frame sequences. Some clones are absent from its copies; in checked studies, under half trace to an unresolved V gene, and the reason for the others is unknown. V and J calls and clone size are given by that table; D and trimming were obtained from the DNA. The table for this sample lists approximately 300,000 clones; roughly 90% of them were counted only once. 1.5% to 2% of the sample comes from the top ten.

Overall results and qualifications from the work: The quantity of clinical and demographic metadata differed by source and by participant and was supplied without curation.

One collaborating source in Seattle enrolled patients during active infection and followed them longitudinally through the course of disease. Whole blood was collected in K2EDTA tubes by collaborating institutions according to the institutions' own protocols. For TCRbeta analysis, collaborators shipped samples as frozen whole blood, isolated PBMCs, or DNA extracted from either of those sample types. Between the V and J ends, shortened by 4 bases and 7 bases respectively, the junction contains 14 bases. The germline V gene supplies CDR1 MDHEN and CDR2 SYDVKM. The CDR3 contains 14 residues, cysteine and phenylalanine counted. Only CDR3 DNA remains: 42 bases, in frame from the first base.

The sequenced sample consisted of peripheral blood. The sequence derives from a woman between 25 and 40 years old with COVID-19, enrolled during active disease. The chain uses TRBV28 and TRBJ1-5; TRBD1 might be the D gene, on 6 matching bases. The nucleotide sequence is TGTGCCAGCAGTTCTACGGCAGGGGTCCAGCCCCAGCATTTT. This encodes CASSSTAGVQPQHF.